Following are 12 T cell receptor beta chains from one sample sequenced in a study of response to subunit inactivated influenza vaccine. TCRdb independently ran MiXCR on the RT-PCR reads; one entry per CDR3 protein. Here the sample spans under 950,000 distinct CDR3 sequences, around 21% being singletons. Sequenced here: PBMCs from blood, sampled around 5 days after vaccination. The receptor set was obtained from a man aged 45 to 65 who received an inactivated influenza vaccine.

The table lists this clonotype with a few counts. The V gene is TRBV4-3, the J gene TRBJ2-3; D might be TRBD2 (7 bases). V was pared by 1 base and J by 4 bases, with 18 bases between. Germline V lookup: CDR1 LGHNA, CDR2 YSLEER. The CDR3 spans 17 residues. The CDR3: CASSQVYGGAIADTQYF. CDR3 nucleotides: TGCGCCAGCAGCCAAGTCTATGGGGGGGCCATCGCAGATACGCAGTATTTT.

This clonotype was seen a handful of times. The CDR3 spells CASKQGASNKNIQYF. CDR3 bases: TGTGCCAGCAAACAGGGGGCGTCTAACAAAAACATTCAGTACTTC. The V call is TRBV12-3 or TRBV12-4, the J call TRBJ2-4; TRBD1 matches at 9 bases. Losses at the gene ends were 7 bases for V and 3 bases for J; bases not matched to a gene: 7. The CDR3 is made up of 15 amino acids.

This clonotype was detected a few times. The chain joins TRBV20-1 to TRBJ2-7; 10 bases match TRBD2. The V and J ends lost 1 base and 2 bases, in that order; junction bases with no gene match: 5. The CDR3 has 15 amino acids. Germline V gene lookup returns CDR1 DFQATT and CDR2 SNEGSKA (reference sequence). As DNA, the CDR3 is TGCAGTGCTAGAGCCCTACTAGCGGGACCCTACGAGCAGTACTTC. This translates into CSARALLAGPYEQYF.

V and J are TRBV5-5 and TRBJ1-2; D is uncertain. Germline CDR1 reads SGHKS; CDR2 reads YYEKEE (reference sequence). The CDR3 runs to 13 residues. The V and J ends lost 1 base and 5 bases respectively, with 9 bases between them. CDR3 nucleotides: TGTGCCAGCAGCTTGACTACAGAATATGGCTACACCTTC. It specifies CASSLTTEYGYTF.

The chain employs TRBV10-1 and TRBJ2-2, with D uncertain. This CDR3 region has 14 residues. The germline gives CDR1 WNHNN, CDR2 SYGVQD (reference sequence). V was shortened by 3 bases and J by 5 bases, with 10 bases between the two germline ends. The CDR3 DNA is TGCGCCAGCAGTGAACAACGGTATACCGGGGAGCTGTTTTTT. Translating gives CASSEQRYTGELFF.

The chain carries TRBV6-1 and TRBJ2-1; the match to TRBD1 covers 7 bases. Germline CDR1 MNHNS, CDR2 SASEGT. This CDR3 is 18 amino acids long. The V segment lost 5 bases and the J segment 8 bases; nucleotides outside the gene matches: 21. The CDR3 region has the DNA TGTGCCAGCAGTCCCGCTTTCTCCGGGACAGAAACCCCTTATGAGCAGTTCTTC. It specifies CASSPAFSGTETPYEQFF.

In its sample, this clonotype was seen a few times. The gene calls are TRBV18 and TRBJ2-1; D possibly matches TRBD1 or TRBD2 (5 bases each). CDR3 size: 15 residues. CDR1 KGHSH and CDR2 LQKENI come from the germline V gene. The V gene lost 3 bases and the J gene lost 7 bases, with 16 bases spanning the gap. The CDR3 sequence is CASSPGTDGGNEQFF. CDR3 DNA: TGTGCCAGCTCACCGGGGACGGACGGCGGGAATGAGCAGTTCTTC.

This clonotype was picked up a small number of times. J is TRBJ2-5 and V is TRBV12-3 or TRBV12-4; 9 nucleotides agree with TRBD1. V lost 5 bases to trimming and J lost 1 base; unmatched junction nucleotides: 8. The CDR3 spans 16 residues. In DNA, the CDR3 is TGTGCCAGCAGTAAGGGACAGGGTGAAAGCCAAGAGACCCAGTACTTC. It encodes CASSKGQGESQETQYF.

This clonotype came up a few times. This chain connects TRBV10-3 to TRBJ1-5; D is ambiguous. Germline V gene sequence: CDR1 ENHRY, CDR2 SYGVKD. V lost 10 bases to trimming and J lost 0 bases, with 10 bases between them. CDR3 length: 13 amino acids. The CDR3 is CATVGDSNQPQHF. The CDR3 nucleotides read TGTGCCACCGTTGGCGATAGCAATCAGCCCCAGCATTTT.

The CDR3 coding sequence is TGTGCCAGCACCTACAGGGTACCGCCCTACGAGCAGTACTTC. It yields the protein CASTYRVPPYEQYF. The gene calls are TRBV6-1 and TRBJ2-7; a possible D gene is TRBD1 (6 bases). CDR3 length: 14 amino acids. Germline assignment: CDR1 MNHNS and CDR2 SASEGT. Trimming took off 7 bases at V and 2 bases at J, with 15 bases between the two ends.

J is TRBJ2-3 and V is TRBV20-1, with 13 positions matching TRBD2. The CDR3 length is 16 residues. J was trimmed by 5 bases and V by 0 bases; bases with no gene match: 5. Looked up from germline, CDR1 is DFQATT and CDR2 is SNEGSKA (reference sequence). The CDR3 loop is CSARDTSGGARDTQYF. In nucleotides, the CDR3 is TGCAGTGCTAGAGATACTAGCGGGGGGGCGAGAGATACGCAGTATTTT.

The chain has TRBV10-3 and TRBJ2-5, with D possibly being TRBD1 (6 bases). The CDR3 is 13 residues long. The V and J ends lost 10 bases and 1 base respectively, with 13 bases between them. Germline V gene sequence: CDR1 ENHRY, CDR2 SYGVKD. The CDR3 sequence: CATTAGVQETQYF. The CDR3 nucleotides read TGTGCCACGACGGCAGGGGTCCAAGAGACCCAGTACTTC.